This T cell receptor (beta chain) was recovered during a study of cytomegalovirus exposure and HLA in healthy donors. The V segment lost 3 bases and the J segment 1 base; nucleotides outside the gene matches: 7. CDR3 length: 16 amino acids. The V gene's germline CDR1 is SGDLS and CDR2 YYNGEE. With 60 Vbeta and 13 Jbeta primers, the PCR was carried out. The data were produced by immunoSEQ multiplex PCR, yet TCRdb's version contains in-frame clones alone and is incomplete. The sample lists about 110,000 clones; approximately 79% were seen once. This clonotype originated in a woman aged 35 to 49 in good health and CMV-seropositive. The gene calls are TRBV9 and TRBJ2-5; 9 positions agree with TRBD1. The specimen was PBMCs. CDR3 residues: CASSAPGQGLQETQYF. CDR3 sequence (DNA): TGTGCCAGCAGCGCCCCGGGACAGGGTCTCCAAGAGACCCAGTACTTC.